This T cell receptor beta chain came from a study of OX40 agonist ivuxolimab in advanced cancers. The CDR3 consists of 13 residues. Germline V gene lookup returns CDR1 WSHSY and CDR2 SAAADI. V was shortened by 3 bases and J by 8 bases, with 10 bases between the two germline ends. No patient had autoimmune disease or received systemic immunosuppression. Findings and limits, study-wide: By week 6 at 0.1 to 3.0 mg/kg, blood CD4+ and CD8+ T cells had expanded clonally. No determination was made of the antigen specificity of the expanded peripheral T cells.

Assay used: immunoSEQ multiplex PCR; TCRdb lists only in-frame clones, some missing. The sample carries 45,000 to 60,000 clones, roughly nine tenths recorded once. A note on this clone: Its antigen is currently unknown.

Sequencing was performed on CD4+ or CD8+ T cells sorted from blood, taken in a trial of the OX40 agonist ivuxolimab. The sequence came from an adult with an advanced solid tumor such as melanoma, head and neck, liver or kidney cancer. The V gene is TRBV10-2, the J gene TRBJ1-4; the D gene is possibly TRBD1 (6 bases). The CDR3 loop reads CASSEWGQEKLFF. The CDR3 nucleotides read TGCGCCAGCAGTGAATGGGGGCAGGAAAAACTGTTTTTT.